Shown below are 4 T cell receptor beta chains from a single sample sequenced in a study of cytomegalovirus exposure and HLA in healthy donors. With 60 Vbeta and 13 Jbeta primers, the PCR was carried out. TCRdb's table, derived via immunoSEQ multiplex PCR, lists solely in-frame clones and lacks some. Of about 180,000 clones listed, around 80% are singletons. The sequencing input was PBMCs. All receptors come from a woman between 40 and 50 years old in good health and CMV-seronegative.

CDR3 region: CASSRQGSGYEQYF. The CDR3 DNA follows: TGTGCCAGCAGTCGACAGGGGAGTGGGTACGAGCAGTACTTC. This sequence joins TRBV6-1 and TRBJ2-7, with 8 nucleotides matching TRBD1. Germline values: CDR1 MNHNS, CDR2 SASEGT. V dropped 5 bases and J dropped 4; count of bases not matched to a gene: 7. The CDR3 spans 14 residues.

The chain joins TRBV30 to TRBJ2-1, with D unclear. CDR1 GTSNPN and CDR2 SVGIG come from the germline V gene (reference sequence). The V and J ends lost 1 base and 4 bases respectively, with 5 bases between them. CDR3 length: 12 amino acids. The CDR3 loop is CAWSASYNEQFF. The CDR3 DNA follows: TGTGCCTGGAGTGCTTCTTACAATGAGCAGTTCTTC.

V usage is TRBV7-9 and J usage is TRBJ2-7, with a tentative D call TRBD2 (6 bases). V was pared by 3 bases and J by 4 bases, with 16 bases between. CDR3 length: 15 residues. Germline CDR1 and CDR2: SEHNR and FQNEAQ (reference sequence). CDR3 sequence reads: CASSLVAVNLYEQYF. CDR3 in DNA: TGTGCCAGCAGCTTGGTAGCGGTGAACCTTTACGAGCAGTACTTC.

The chain carries TRBV21-1 and TRBJ1-5; the D call TRBD1 from the table was never checked on the DNA. TRBV21-1 is flagged as a pseudogene. This CDR3 contains 12 residues. The DNA for the CDR3 is TGTGCCAGCAGCAAAGGGGACAGGTCTTCGGATTTT. This translates into CASSKGDRSSDF.